This T cell receptor (beta chain) came from a study of identical twins. The length of the CDR3 is 15 residues. Germline loops: CDR1 DFQATT, CDR2 SNEGSKA (reference sequence). As for this clonotype: An end of the junction does not agree with germline; a read error may underlie this.

TCRdb analysed the 5' RACE reads with MiXCR anew, one entry per CDR3 protein. The sample has 1.5 million to 2 million distinct CDR3 sequences; around 29% are singletons. The rearrangement joins TRBV20-1 to TRBJ1-5; D not certain. The sample comprised cord blood. The TCR was taken from a newborn girl in good health. CDR3 in amino acids: CSARTPGSGNRPQHF. The DNA of the CDR3 is TGCAGTGCTAGAACTCCGGGGTCGGGCAATCGGCCCCAGCATTTT.